The sequence of this T cell receptor (beta chain) was determined in a study of cytomegalovirus exposure and HLA in healthy donors. Findings of the study overall: Association of a missense DCLRE1C variant with TCR beta V- and J-gene trimming was reported in a later analysis. It was reported that the classifier diagnosed cytomegalovirus status with high specificity and sensitivity in both the original and validation cohorts. Sequencing depth across donors, presence/absence analyses assumed, was roughly uniform. When analyzed later, the rates of TCR association showed variation by HLA locus, with DRB1 the most and HLA-C the fewest.

This CDR3 has 15 residues. The germline CDR1 and CDR2 sequences are MDHEN and SYDVKM. Trimming took 7 bases from V and 6 from J; bases not matched to a gene: 12. With regard to this clone: Its target is unknown.

A multiplex PCR was run with 60 Vbeta primers and 13 Jbeta primers. The method was immunoSEQ multiplex PCR; TCRdb's version includes in-frame clones alone and lacks a portion of them. The sample has over 100,000 clones; just under 90% are singletons. The sequenced sample was PBMCs. The rearrangement links TRBV28 to TRBJ2-1, with 7 bases identical to TRBD2. The sequence came from a woman aged 30 to 39 in good health and CMV-seronegative. This CDR3 reads CASTSAGSGGNEQFF. The CDR3 DNA sequence: TGTGCCAGCACCTCCGCTGGGTCGGGAGGCAATGAGCAGTTCTTC. Full variable domain (rest looked up from reference TRBV28 and TRBJ2-1): DVKVTQSSRYLVKRTGEKVFLECVQDMDHENMFWYRQDPGLGLRLIYFSYDVKMKEKGDIPEGYSVSREKKERFSLILESASTNQTSMYLCASTSAGSGGNEQFFGPGTRLTVL.